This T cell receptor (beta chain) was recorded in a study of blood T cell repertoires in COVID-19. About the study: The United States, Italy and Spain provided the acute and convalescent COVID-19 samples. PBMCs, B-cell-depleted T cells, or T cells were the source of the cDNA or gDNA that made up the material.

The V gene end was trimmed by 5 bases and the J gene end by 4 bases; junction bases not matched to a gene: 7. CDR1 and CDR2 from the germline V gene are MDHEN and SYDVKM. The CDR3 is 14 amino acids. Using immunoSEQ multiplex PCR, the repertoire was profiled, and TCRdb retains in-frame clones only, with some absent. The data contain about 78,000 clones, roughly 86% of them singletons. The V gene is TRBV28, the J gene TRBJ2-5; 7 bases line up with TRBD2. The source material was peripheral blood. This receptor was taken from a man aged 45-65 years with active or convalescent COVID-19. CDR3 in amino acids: CASSPPPGGETQYF. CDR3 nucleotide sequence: TGTGCCAGCAGTCCCCCCCCGGGGGGAGAGACCCAGTACTTC.